Each of the 10 T cell receptor beta chains below was sequenced from the same sample in a study of blood T cell repertoires in COVID-19. Profiling relied on immunoSEQ multiplex PCR, and the TCRdb table lists in-frame clones only, not all of them. The sample contains some 72,000 clones, 65% to 85% of which appear only once. Sequencing was performed on peripheral blood. These receptors all stem from a middle-aged man with COVID-19, enrolled during active disease.

The rearrangement uses TRBV5-1 and TRBJ1-5; D might be TRBD1 (6 bases). Trimming took off 5 bases at V and 0 bases at J, with 12 bases between the two ends. There are 15 residues in the CDR3. Germline values: CDR1 SGHRS, CDR2 YFSETQ. The CDR3 coding sequence is TGCGCCAGCAGGGAGACAGGCAATAGCAATCAGCCCCAGCATTTT. Translating it yields CASRETGNSNQPQHF.

The chain links TRBV14 to TRBJ2-1; 8 bases align to TRBD2. Germline CDR1 SGHDN, CDR2 FVKESK. The V segment lost 3 bases and the J segment 2 bases; nucleotides outside the gene matches: 3. The CDR3 contains 15 residues. The DNA for the CDR3 is TGTGCCAGCAGCCATAGCGGGAATGCCTACAATGAGCAGTTCTTC. Translating gives CASSHSGNAYNEQFF.

The chain uses TRBV28 and TRBJ1-1; D perhaps matches TRBD1 (6 bases). V gave up 6 bases and J gave up 7 bases, with 18 bases separating them. The CDR3 length is 14 residues. Germline assignment: CDR1 MDHEN and CDR2 SYDVKM. For the CDR3, the DNA is TGTGCCAGCAGGGGGGACAACCGTAAGGATGAAGCTTTCTTT. The encoded protein is CASRGDNRKDEAFF.

This clone has only one observation. CDR3 sequence reads: CASSFGNSPLHF. The CDR3 DNA sequence: TGTGCCAGCAGCTTCGGGAATTCACCCCTCCACTTT. This chain uses TRBV7-8 with TRBJ1-6; no reliable D call. V was clipped by 3 bases and J by 7 bases, with 4 bases between them. Germline V lookup: CDR1 SGHVS, CDR2 FQNEAQ. The CDR3 consists of 12 residues. The full variable domain, its missing parts supplied by reference TRBV7-8 and TRBJ1-6, is GAGVSQSPRYKVAKRGQDVALRCDPISGHVSLFWYQQALGQGPEFLTYFQNEAQLDKSGLPSDRFFAERPEGSVSTLKIQRTQQEDSAVYLCASSFGNSPLHFGNGTRLTVT.

The sample holds one count of this clone. The chain carries TRBV5-1 and TRBJ2-7, with 12 bases fitting TRBD2. The V and J ends lost 0 bases and 4 bases, in that order; junction bases with no gene match: 2. The CDR3 totals 15 residues. Germline V gives CDR1 SGHRS, CDR2 YFSETQ. The CDR3 sequence: CASSLGLAGVYEQYF. In nucleotides, the CDR3 is TGCGCCAGCAGCTTGGGACTAGCGGGGGTATACGAGCAGTACTTC.

This clone was counted only a few times. V and J are TRBV5-8 and TRBJ1-2; D gene unclear. CDR1 and CDR2 (germline): SGHTS, YDEGEE. Trimming left V 4 bases short and J 7 bases short, with 11 bases between. The CDR3 sequence is 12 residues long. The CDR3 protein is CASSLRGGGYTF. The CDR3 bases are TGTGCCAGCAGCCTCCGGGGAGGTGGCTACACCTTC. Looking up the rest from reference TRBV5-8 and TRBJ1-2 gives the full variable domain: EAGVTQSPTHLIKTRGQQATLRCSPISGHTSVYWYQQALGLGLQFLLWYDEGEERNRGNFPPRFSGRQFPNYSSELNVNALELEDSALYLCASSLRGGGYTFGSGTRLTVV.

The chain combines TRBV6-4 with TRBJ2-1, with TRBD2 identical over 8 bases. Germline trimming cut 2 bases from V and 9 bases from J; bases unmatched to any gene: 12. CDR1 MRHNA and CDR2 SNTAGT come from the germline V gene. The CDR3 totals 16 residues. The CDR3: CASSDASSAGVGEQFF. The CDR3 DNA is TGTGCCAGCAGTGACGCGTCTTCAGCGGGAGTTGGTGAGCAGTTCTTC.

The chain links TRBV15 to TRBJ2-3, with 12 bases aligning to TRBD1. CDR1 LNHNV and CDR2 YYDKDF come from the germline V gene (reference sequence). V shed 1 base, J shed 5 bases, and the junction held 4 bases outside the gene matches. The CDR3 has 16 residues. The DNA of the CDR3 is TGTGCCACCAGCAGAGTGAGGGACAGGGGGCGAGATACGCAGTATTTT. It specifies CATSRVRDRGRDTQYF.

This sequence joins TRBV7-6 and TRBJ2-7; possible D gene TRBD2, 6 bases. Trimming removed 1 base from V and 0 bases from J, with 16 bases in between. The CDR3 runs 17 residues. CDR1 SGHVS and CDR2 FNYEAQ come from the germline V gene. The CDR3 loop reads CASSLVRDSLNSYEQYF. The CDR3 DNA follows: TGTGCCAGCAGCTTAGTCCGGGACTCGCTTAACTCCTACGAGCAGTACTTC.

V and J are TRBV6-5 and TRBJ2-7; 12 bases fit TRBD2. CDR1 is MNHEY and CDR2 is SVGAGI in the germline V gene. CDR3 size: 15 residues. The junction had 6 bases not matched to a gene; V was cut back by 6 bases and J by 3 bases. The CDR3 loop is CASSPTSGSFYEQYF. The CDR3 coding sequence is TGTGCCAGCAGCCCGACTAGCGGGAGTTTCTACGAGCAGTACTTC.